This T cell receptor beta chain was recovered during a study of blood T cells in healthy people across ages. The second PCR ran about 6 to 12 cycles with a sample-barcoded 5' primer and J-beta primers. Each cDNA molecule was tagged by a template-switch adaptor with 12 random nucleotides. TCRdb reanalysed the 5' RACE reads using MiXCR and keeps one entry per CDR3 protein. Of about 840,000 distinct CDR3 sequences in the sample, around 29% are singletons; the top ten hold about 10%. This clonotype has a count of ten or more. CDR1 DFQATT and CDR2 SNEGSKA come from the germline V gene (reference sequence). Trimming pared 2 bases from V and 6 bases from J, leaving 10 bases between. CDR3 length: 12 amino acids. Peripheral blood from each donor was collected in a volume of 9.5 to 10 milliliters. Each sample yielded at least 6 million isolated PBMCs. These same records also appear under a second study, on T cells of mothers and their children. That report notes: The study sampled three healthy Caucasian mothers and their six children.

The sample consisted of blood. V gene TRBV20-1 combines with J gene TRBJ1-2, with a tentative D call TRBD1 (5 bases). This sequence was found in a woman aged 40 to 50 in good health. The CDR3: CSARQGINGYTF. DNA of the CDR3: TGCAGTGCTAGACAGGGAATTAATGGCTACACCTTC.